The source of this T cell receptor (beta chain) is a study of blood T cell repertoires in COVID-19. This clone was found once. The V end was cut by 5 bases, the J end by 1 base, with 9 bases between. The CDR3 loop spans 14 amino acids. CDR1 is MNHEY, CDR2 SMNVEV, per germline (reference sequence). The assay was immunoSEQ multiplex PCR, and TCRdb's table has in-frame clones only and misses some. The sample consists of 140,000 to 150,000 clones, 80% of them appearing once. This sequence joins TRBV27 and TRBJ2-4; D not certain. Sequencing input: peripheral blood. The sequence was collected from a man between 60 and 75 years old with active or convalescent COVID-19. The CDR3 loop is CASSPSEAKNIQYF. CDR3 DNA sequence: TGTGCCAGCAGTCCGTCGGAGGCCAAAAACATTCAGTACTTC.